This TCR beta chain was sequenced for a study of a mutant IDH1 vaccine in newly diagnosed glioma. Across the whole study: Vaccines were first given 4-6 weeks after radiotherapy alone, or with temozolomide cycles.

This clone was detected once. Its antigen is unidentified. The time point here: week 11, during vaccination. In every dose of vaccine, 300 ug of mutant IDH1 20-mer peptide was given alongside topical imiquimod. Germline CDR1 reads SGDLS; CDR2 reads YYNGEE. The CDR3 is 15 amino acids. Trimming took 0 bases from V and 2 from J; bases not matched to a gene: 5. This table comes from immunoSEQ multiplex PCR, and its TCRdb copy is limited to in-frame clones, with some not included. The sample holds roughly 130,000 clones, about four fifths seen once. The material sequenced was PBMCs, taken from a glioma patient whose treatment included an IDH1 peptide vaccine. The V and J genes are TRBV9 and TRBJ2-7; 7 nucleotides align to TRBD2. This clonotype originated in a man aged 35 to 55 with glioma. The CDR3 sequence is CASSVGTSSAYEQYF. CDR3 nucleotide sequence: TGTGCCAGCAGCGTAGGGACTAGTTCTGCCTACGAGCAGTACTTC. The full variable domain, completed using reference TRBV9 and TRBJ2-7, is DSGVTQTPKHLITATGQRVTLRCSPRSGDLSVYWYQQSLDQGLQFLIQYYNGEERAKGNILERFSAQQFPDLHSELNLSSLELGDSALYFCASSVGTSSAYEQYFGPGTRLTVT.